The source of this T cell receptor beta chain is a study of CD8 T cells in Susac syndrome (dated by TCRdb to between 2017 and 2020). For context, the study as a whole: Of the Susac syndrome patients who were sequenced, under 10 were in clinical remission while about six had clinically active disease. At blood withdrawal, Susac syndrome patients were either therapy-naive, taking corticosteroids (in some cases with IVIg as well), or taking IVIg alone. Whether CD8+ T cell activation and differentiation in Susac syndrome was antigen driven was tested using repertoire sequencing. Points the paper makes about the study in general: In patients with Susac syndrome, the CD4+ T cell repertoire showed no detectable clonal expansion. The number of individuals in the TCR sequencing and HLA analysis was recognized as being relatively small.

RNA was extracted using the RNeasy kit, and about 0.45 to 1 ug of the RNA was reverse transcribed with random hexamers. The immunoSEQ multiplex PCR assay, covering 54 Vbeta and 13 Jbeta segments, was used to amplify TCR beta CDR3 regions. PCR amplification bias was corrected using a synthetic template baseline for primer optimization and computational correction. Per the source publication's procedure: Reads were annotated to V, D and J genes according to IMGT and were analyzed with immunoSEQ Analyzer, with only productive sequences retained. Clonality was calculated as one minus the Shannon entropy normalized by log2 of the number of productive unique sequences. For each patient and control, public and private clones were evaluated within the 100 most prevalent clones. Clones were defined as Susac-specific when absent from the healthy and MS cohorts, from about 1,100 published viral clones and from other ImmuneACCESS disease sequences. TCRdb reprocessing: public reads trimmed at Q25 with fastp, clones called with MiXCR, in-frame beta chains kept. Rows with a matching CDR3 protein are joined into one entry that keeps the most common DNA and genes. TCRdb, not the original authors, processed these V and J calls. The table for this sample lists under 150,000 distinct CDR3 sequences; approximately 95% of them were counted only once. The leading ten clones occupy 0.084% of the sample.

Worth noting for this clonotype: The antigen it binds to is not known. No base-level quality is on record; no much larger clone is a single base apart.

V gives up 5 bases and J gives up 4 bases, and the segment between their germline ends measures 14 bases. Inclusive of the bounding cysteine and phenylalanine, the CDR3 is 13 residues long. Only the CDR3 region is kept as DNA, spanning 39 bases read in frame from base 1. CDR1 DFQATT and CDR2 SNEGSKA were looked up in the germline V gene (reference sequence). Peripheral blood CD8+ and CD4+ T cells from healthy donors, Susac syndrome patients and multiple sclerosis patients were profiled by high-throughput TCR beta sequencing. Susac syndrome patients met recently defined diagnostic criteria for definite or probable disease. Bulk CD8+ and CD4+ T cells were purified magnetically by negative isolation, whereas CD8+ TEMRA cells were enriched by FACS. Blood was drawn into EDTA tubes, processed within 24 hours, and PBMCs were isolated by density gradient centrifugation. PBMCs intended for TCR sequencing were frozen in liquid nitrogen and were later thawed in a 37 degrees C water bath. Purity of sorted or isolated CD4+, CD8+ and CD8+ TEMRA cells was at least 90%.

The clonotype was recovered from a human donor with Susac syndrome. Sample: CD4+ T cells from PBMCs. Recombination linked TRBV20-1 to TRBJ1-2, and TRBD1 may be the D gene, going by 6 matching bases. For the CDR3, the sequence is CSAAAGTTYGYTF. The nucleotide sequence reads TGCAGTGCTGCAGCCGGGACAACCTATGGCTACACCTTC.